The 15 T cell receptor beta chains below were found in one sample sequenced in a study of T cells after yellow fever vaccination. TCRdb re-analysed the 5' RACE reads in MiXCR, keeping a single row per CDR3 protein. Among around 550,000 distinct CDR3 sequences listed, 15% to 20% were seen once. The source material was PBMCs, sampled 15 days after the yellow fever booster vaccination. The receptor set was obtained from a man aged 30 to 45 who received the YFV17D yellow fever vaccine.

This clonotype occurred a few times. The chain carries TRBV6-1 and TRBJ1-2; D might be TRBD1 (6 bases). The CDR3 length is 14 residues. Trimming removed 4 bases from V and 4 bases from J, with 13 bases in between. Germline values: CDR1 MNHNS, CDR2 SASEGT. This CDR3 is CASSAISGAYGYTF. The CDR3 region has the DNA TGTGCCAGCAGTGCCATATCAGGGGCCTATGGCTACACCTTC.

This clonotype was seen only a few times. The V and J genes are TRBV29-1 and TRBJ2-1; D gene uncertain. The CDR3 length is 12 residues. Germline loops: CDR1 SQVTM, CDR2 ANQGSEA. The V gene lost 4 bases and the J gene lost 7 bases, with 11 bases spanning the gap. The DNA for the CDR3 is TGCAGCGTTGTGCAGGTCCGAAATGAGCAGTTCTTC. As protein: CSVVQVRNEQFF.

This clonotype was seen only a few times. The V gene is TRBV3-1, the J gene TRBJ2-1, with TRBD1 matching over 10 bases. Unmatched junction bases numbered 8, after V lost 4 bases and J lost 8 bases. Germline loops: CDR1 LGHDT, CDR2 YNNKEL (reference sequence). The CDR3 loop spans 15 amino acids. CDR3: CASSPRDRGNDEQFF. CDR3 in DNA: TGTGCCAGCAGCCCACGGGACAGGGGTAACGATGAGCAGTTCTTC.

This clonotype was counted at least ten times. The J gene is TRBJ1-2, the V gene TRBV29-1; 7 nucleotides line up with TRBD1. J gave up 5 bases and V 6 bases, and 9 bases lay outside the gene matches. The CDR3 sequence is 13 residues long. Looked up from germline, CDR1 is SQVTM and CDR2 is ANQGSEA. CDR3 in DNA: TGCAGCGTACGGGCAGCGGGACAGTATGGCTACACCTTC. Its translation: CSVRAAGQYGYTF.

The chain links TRBV24-1 to TRBJ2-3, with unresolved D. There are 11 residues in the CDR3. From germline, CDR1 is KGHDR and CDR2 SFDVKD. V shed 12 bases and J shed 4 bases, with 10 bases lying between them. The CDR3 sequence is CAGKGADTQYF. CDR3 sequence (DNA): TGTGCCGGGAAGGGCGCAGATACGCAGTATTTT.

This clonotype was counted at least ten times. The chain's CDR3 is CASSRGASIRYEQYF. DNA for the CDR3: TGTGCCAGCAGCCGAGGGGCGAGTATTAGGTACGAGCAGTACTTC. The chain recombines TRBV6-1 with TRBJ2-7, with D perhaps matching TRBD1 or TRBD2 (5 bases each). CDR1 is MNHNS, CDR2 SASEGT, per germline. The germline V and J ends were trimmed by 6 bases and 4 bases, with 19 bases remaining between them. This CDR3 contains 15 residues.

There are many counts of this clonotype. In nucleotides, the CDR3 is TGTGCCAGCTCATCGGGACAGGGAAACGAAAAACTGTTTTTT. Amino acids: CASSSGQGNEKLFF. V gene TRBV18 combines with J gene TRBJ1-4, with 9 nucleotides matching TRBD1. CDR1 is KGHSH, CDR2 LQKENI, per germline. The junction had 6 bases not matched to a gene; V was cut back by 5 bases and J by 8 bases. This CDR3 is built from 14 residues.

The V call is TRBV28, the J call TRBJ2-7; 8 bases fit TRBD2. The V gene's germline CDR1 is MDHEN and CDR2 SYDVKM. V was clipped by 4 bases and J by 3 bases; unmatched bases: 11. The CDR3 runs 16 residues. The CDR3 coding sequence is TGTGCCAGCAGTTCGGGGGGGACTCCATCTGGCTACGAGCAGTACTTC. Protein: CASSSGGTPSGYEQYF.

The chain uses TRBV3-1 and TRBJ2-7, with a tentative D call TRBD1 (5 bases). The CDR3 runs to 13 residues. Germline V gene lookup returns CDR1 LGHDT and CDR2 YNNKEL (reference sequence). Between the trimmed V and J ends, which lost 6 bases and 6 bases, there was a span of 15 bases. CDR3 bases: TGTGCCAGCAGTTCTACCAGGGAAAGCGAGCAGTACTTC. This codes for CASSSTRESEQYF.

The genes are TRBV12-5 and TRBJ2-4, with TRBD2 matching over 10 bases. The CDR3 has 12 amino acids. CDR1 is LGHNT and CDR2 is FRNRAP in the germline V gene. Unmatched junction bases numbered 7, after V lost 6 bases and J lost 14 bases. The CDR3 sequence: CASGRTSGLEYF. The CDR3 DNA sequence: TGTGCTAGTGGACGGACTAGCGGATTAGAGTACTTC. The full variable domain, rest sourced from reference TRBV12-5 and TRBJ2-4, is DARVTQTPRHKVTEMGQEVTMRCQPILGHNTVFWYRQTMMQGLELLAYFRNRAPLDDSGMPKDRFSAEMPDATLATLKIQPSEPRDSAVYFCASGRTSGLEYFGAGTRLSVL.

V gene TRBV7-8 combines with J gene TRBJ2-1, with 8 positions matching TRBD2. This CDR3 is 12 amino acids long. Germline V lookup: CDR1 SGHVS, CDR2 FQNEAQ. After removal of 3 bases from V and 14 bases from J, the junction contained 6 bases not matched to a gene. CDR3: CASSFGLAGKFF. In nucleotides, the CDR3 is TGTGCCAGCAGCTTTGGTCTAGCGGGCAAGTTCTTC.

A word on this clonotype: Relative to the germline gene, one junction end is altered; a read error may explain this. V usage is TRBV7-8 and J usage is TRBJ2-7, with 8 bases aligning to TRBD1. Germline CDR1 SGHVS, CDR2 FQNEAQ. This CDR3 region has 14 residues. This CDR3 is CAISSGTGAYEQYF. CDR3 in DNA: TGTGCCATCAGCTCTGGGACAGGAGCCTACGAGCAGTACTTC.

This clonotype occurred a few times. This chain joins TRBV7-8 and TRBJ2-3; 7 bases line up with TRBD2. Germline CDR1 and CDR2: SGHVS and FQNEAQ. J was trimmed by 6 bases and V by 3 bases; bases with no gene match: 18. This CDR3 has 18 amino acids. The CDR3 region is CASSFRFRRDGRADTQYF. CDR3 bases: TGTGCCAGCAGCTTTAGGTTCCGCAGGGATGGGAGGGCGGATACGCAGTATTTT.

This rearrangement joins TRBV28 to TRBJ2-7, with TRBD1 matching 9 bases. Germline V lookup: CDR1 MDHEN, CDR2 SYDVKM. J was trimmed by 4 bases and V by 5 bases; bases with no gene match: 12. The CDR3 has 16 residues. The CDR3 nucleotides are TGTGCCAGCAGTCCAATTGCGGGACAGGGTGCATACGAGCAGTACTTC. Its translation is CASSPIAGQGAYEQYF.

The J gene is TRBJ1-1, the V gene TRBV7-3, with 9 nucleotides matching TRBD1. The CDR3 is made up of 14 amino acids. In germline, CDR1 is SGHTA, CDR2 FQGTGA. V shed 5 bases and J 4 bases; nucleotides not matched to a gene: 5. The CDR3: CASSGQGSGTEAFF. The DNA of the CDR3 is TGTGCCAGCAGCGGACAGGGGTCGGGCACTGAAGCTTTCTTT.